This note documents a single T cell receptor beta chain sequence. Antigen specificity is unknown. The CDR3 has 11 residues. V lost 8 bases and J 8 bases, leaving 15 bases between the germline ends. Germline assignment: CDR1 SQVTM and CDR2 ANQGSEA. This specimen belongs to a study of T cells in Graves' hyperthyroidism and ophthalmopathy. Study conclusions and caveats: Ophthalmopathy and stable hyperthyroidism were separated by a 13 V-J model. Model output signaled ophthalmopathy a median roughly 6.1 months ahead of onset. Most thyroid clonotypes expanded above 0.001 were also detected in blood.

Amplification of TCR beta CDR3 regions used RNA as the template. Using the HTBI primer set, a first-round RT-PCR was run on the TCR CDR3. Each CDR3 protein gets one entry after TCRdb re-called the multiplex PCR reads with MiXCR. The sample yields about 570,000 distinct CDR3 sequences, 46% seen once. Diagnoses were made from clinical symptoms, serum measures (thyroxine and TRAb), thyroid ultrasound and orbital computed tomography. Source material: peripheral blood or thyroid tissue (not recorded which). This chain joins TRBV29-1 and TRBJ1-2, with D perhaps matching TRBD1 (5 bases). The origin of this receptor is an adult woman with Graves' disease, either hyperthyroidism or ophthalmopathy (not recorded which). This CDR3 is CSLERGTGYTF. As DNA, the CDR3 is TGCAGCTTGGAAAGGGGTACAGGCTACACCTTC.